This T cell receptor (beta chain) emerged from a study of glioma-infiltrating T cells after dendritic cell vaccination. Assay used: immunoSEQ multiplex PCR; TCRdb lists only in-frame clones, some missing. The sample has roughly 70,000 clones; approximately 80% are singletons. With V trimmed by 5 bases and J by 2 bases, 4 bases remained unmatched. Germline assignment: CDR1 LNHDA and CDR2 SQIVND (reference sequence). The CDR3 runs to 16 residues. The sequence was collected from a human donor with glioblastoma. The sample was blood, taken before dendritic cell vaccination. The genes are TRBV19 and TRBJ2-3; 13 bases fit TRBD2. Here the CDR3 DNA reads TGTGCCAGTAGTCCGGGACTAGCGGGATACACAGATACGCAGTATTTT. It is translated as CASSPGLAGYTDTQYF.